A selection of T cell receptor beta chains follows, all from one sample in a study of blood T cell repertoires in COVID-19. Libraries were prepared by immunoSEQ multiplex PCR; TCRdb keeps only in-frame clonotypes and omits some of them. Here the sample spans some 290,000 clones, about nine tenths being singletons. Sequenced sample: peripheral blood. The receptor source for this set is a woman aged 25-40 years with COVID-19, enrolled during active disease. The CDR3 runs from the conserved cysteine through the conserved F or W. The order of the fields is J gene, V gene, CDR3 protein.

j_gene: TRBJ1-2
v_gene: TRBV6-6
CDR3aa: CASSYSRTGNAYGYTF

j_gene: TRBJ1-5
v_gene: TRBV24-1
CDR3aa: CATTVRGRDRAENQPQHF

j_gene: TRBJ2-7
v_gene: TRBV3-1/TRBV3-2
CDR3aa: CASSQEWGPGLAIHEQYF

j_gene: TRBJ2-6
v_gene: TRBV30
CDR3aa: CAWRRGRLRTGANVLTF

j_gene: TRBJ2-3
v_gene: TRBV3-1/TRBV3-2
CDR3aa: CASSQLAGADTQYF

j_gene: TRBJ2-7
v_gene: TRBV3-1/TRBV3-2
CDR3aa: CASSQSGLTYEQYF

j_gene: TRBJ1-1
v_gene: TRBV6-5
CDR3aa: CATLRGGKDRTEAFF

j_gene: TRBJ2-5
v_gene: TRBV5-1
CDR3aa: CASSLGDRGIQTQYF

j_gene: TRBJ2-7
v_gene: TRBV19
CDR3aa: CASSIRGQSSYEQYF

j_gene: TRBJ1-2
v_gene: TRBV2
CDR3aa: CASSAWQGDGYTF

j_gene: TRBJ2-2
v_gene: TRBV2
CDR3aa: CASSLPGVDLGELFF

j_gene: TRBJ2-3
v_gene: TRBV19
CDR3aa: CASSTPTSGRTDTQYF